The subject of this entry is one T cell receptor beta chain. Trimming cost V 6 bases and J 3 bases; bases outside gene matches: 7. The V gene's germline CDR1 is MGHDK and CDR2 SYGVNS. This CDR3 is 15 amino acids long. The sample is drawn from a study of OX40 agonist ivuxolimab in advanced cancers. On the study more broadly: Patients' therapy was ivuxolimab, an antibody that acts as an agonist of OX40 (CD134). The study reported partial responses in three patients: one hepatocellular carcinoma, two cutaneous melanoma.

Peripheral blood came from all dose cohorts at three timepoints. Sequencing was performed with immunoSEQ multiplex PCR; in TCRdb, only in-frame clones are kept and a portion is missing. This table has 95,000 to 150,000 clones, 85% to 95% appearing once. The chain uses TRBV25-1 and TRBJ2-1; 8 bases are a match to TRBD2. The TCR originated in an adult with an advanced solid tumor such as melanoma, head and neck, liver or kidney cancer. The input for sequencing was CD4+ or CD8+ T cells sorted from blood, taken in a trial of the OX40 agonist ivuxolimab. CDR3 protein: CASSSTSGNYNEQFF. CDR3 coding DNA: TGTGCCAGCAGCAGTACTAGCGGCAACTACAATGAGCAGTTCTTC.